This is a list of T cell receptor beta chains from one sample in a study of blood T cell repertoires in COVID-19. Only in-frame clones appear in the TCRdb table, and some are missing; sequencing was by immunoSEQ multiplex PCR. The data show over 200,000 clones, more than 75% seen once. Sequenced sample: peripheral blood. The receptor set was obtained from a middle-aged woman who had recovered from COVID-19. CDR3s include the opening cysteine and the closing phenylalanine or tryptophan. The order of the fields is V gene, clone size, D gene, J gene, CDR3 protein, CDR3 DNA. A D gene is named only where the DNA matches it firmly. Clone size is stated in some rows and not others, as once, few, many or a class when expanded.

V gene: TRBV19
clone size: -
D gene: -
J gene: TRBJ1-1
CDR3 protein: CASRTSGEAFF
CDR3 DNA: TGTGCCAGTAGGACCTCAGGGGAAGCTTTCTTT

V gene: TRBV18
clone size: -
D gene: -
J gene: TRBJ1-1
CDR3 protein: CASSQGLGTEAFF
CDR3 DNA: TGTGCCAGCTCACAGGGGTTGGGCACTGAAGCTTTCTTT

V gene: TRBV9
clone size: once
D gene: TRBD2
J gene: TRBJ2-3
CDR3 protein: CASSGLAGVGTQYF
CDR3 DNA: TGTGCCAGCAGCGGACTAGCGGGAGTGGGGACGCAGTATTTT

V gene: TRBV12-3/TRBV12-4
clone size: -
D gene: -
J gene: TRBJ2-1
CDR3 protein: CASSLRAVEQFF
CDR3 DNA: TGTGCCAGCAGTTTACGAGCGGTTGAGCAGTTCTTC

V gene: TRBV4-3
clone size: -
D gene: TRBD2
J gene: TRBJ2-4
CDR3 protein: CASSQGVGGTSGRGNIQYF
CDR3 DNA: TGCGCCAGCAGCCAAGGCGTTGGGGGGACTAGCGGGAGAGGGAACATTCAGTACTTC

V gene: TRBV29-1
clone size: -
D gene: TRBD2
J gene: TRBJ2-1
CDR3 protein: CSVEGGWGGNEQFF
CDR3 DNA: TGCAGCGTTGAAGGTGGGTGGGGGGGCAATGAGCAGTTCTTC

V gene: TRBV29-1
clone size: -
D gene: TRBD1
J gene: TRBJ1-5
CDR3 protein: CSVQGQLGNQPQHF
CDR3 DNA: TGCAGCGTACAGGGACAGTTGGGCAATCAGCCCCAGCATTTT

V gene: TRBV7-2
clone size: -
D gene: -
J gene: TRBJ2-2
CDR3 protein: CASSLVAGWGTGELFF
CDR3 DNA: TGTGCCAGCAGCTTAGTGGCAGGGTGGGGCACCGGGGAGCTGTTTTTT

V gene: TRBV5-4
clone size: -
D gene: TRBD1
J gene: TRBJ1-2
CDR3 protein: CASSHGQGARGYTF
CDR3 DNA: TGTGCCAGCAGCCACGGACAGGGGGCCAGGGGCTACACCTTC

V gene: TRBV19
clone size: -
D gene: -
J gene: TRBJ1-2
CDR3 protein: CASNTPKDRTYGYTF
CDR3 DNA: TGTGCCAGTAACACACCCAAAGACAGAACCTATGGCTACACCTTC

V gene: TRBV6-5
clone size: -
D gene: -
J gene: TRBJ1-6
CDR3 protein: CASSSPSDSPLHF
CDR3 DNA: TGTGCCAGCAGTTCCCCTTCTGATTCACCCCTCCACTTT

V gene: TRBV5-6
clone size: -
D gene: TRBD2
J gene: TRBJ2-5
CDR3 protein: CASSLGLAGVETQYF
CDR3 DNA: TGTGCCAGCAGCTTGGGGCTAGCGGGCGTGGAGACCCAGTACTTC

V gene: TRBV2
clone size: -
D gene: -
J gene: TRBJ1-5
CDR3 protein: CASSEARRNQPQHF
CDR3 DNA: TGTGCCAGCAGTGAAGCGCGGAGGAATCAGCCCCAGCATTTT

V gene: TRBV5-4
clone size: -
D gene: -
J gene: TRBJ2-7
CDR3 protein: CASSLRLGGPGSYEQYF
CDR3 DNA: TGTGCCAGCAGCTTGAGGCTGGGAGGCCCTGGCTCCTACGAGCAGTACTTC

V gene: TRBV2
clone size: -
D gene: TRBD1
J gene: TRBJ2-7
CDR3 protein: CASGPRDRASEQYF
CDR3 DNA: TGTGCCAGCGGACCCCGGGACAGGGCCTCCGAGCAGTACTTC